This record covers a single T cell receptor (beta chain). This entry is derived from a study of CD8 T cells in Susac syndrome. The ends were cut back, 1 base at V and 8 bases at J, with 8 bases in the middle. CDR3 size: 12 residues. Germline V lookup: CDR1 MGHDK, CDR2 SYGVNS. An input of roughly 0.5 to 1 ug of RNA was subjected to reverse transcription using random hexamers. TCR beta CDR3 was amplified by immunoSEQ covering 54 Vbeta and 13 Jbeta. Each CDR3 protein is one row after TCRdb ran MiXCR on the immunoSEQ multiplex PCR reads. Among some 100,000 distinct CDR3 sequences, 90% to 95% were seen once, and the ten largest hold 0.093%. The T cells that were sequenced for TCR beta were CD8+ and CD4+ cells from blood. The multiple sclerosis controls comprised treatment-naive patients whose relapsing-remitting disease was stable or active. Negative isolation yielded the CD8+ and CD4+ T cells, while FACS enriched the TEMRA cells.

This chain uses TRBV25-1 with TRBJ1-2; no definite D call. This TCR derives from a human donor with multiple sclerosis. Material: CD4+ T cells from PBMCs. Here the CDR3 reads CASSESVRGYTF. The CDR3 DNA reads TGTGCCAGCAGTGAATCGGTTCGAGGCTACACCTTC.